Included here is one T cell receptor beta chain sequence, with context. Its specificity is not known. Primers for the PCR totalled 60 Vbeta and 13 Jbeta. Sequenced by immunoSEQ multiplex PCR; TCRdb stores in-frame clones only, minus some. This listing includes about 120,000 clones. The data belong to a study of cytomegalovirus exposure and HLA in healthy donors. Broader study findings: Indistinguishable V segments, including TRBV6-2 and TRBV6-3, were excluded. Researchers counted around 180 TCR beta chains as cytomegalovirus-associated.

The V and J ends lost 1 base and 7 bases respectively, with 9 bases between them. The CDR3 consists of 13 residues. Germline V gives CDR1 SGHRS, CDR2 YFSETQ. The TCR sequence derives from a woman aged 35 to 49 in good health and CMV-seropositive. The source material was PBMCs. This sequence joins TRBV5-1 and TRBJ2-1; possible D gene TRBD1, 6 bases. DNA for the CDR3: TGCGCCAGCAGCTTGCCCGGACAGAATGAGCAGTTCTTC. Its protein is CASSLPGQNEQFF. Drawing the rest from reference TRBV5-1 and TRBJ2-1, the complete variable domain is KAGVTQTPRYLIKTRGQQVTLSCSPISGHRSVSWYQQTPGQGLQFLFEYFSETQRNKGNFPGRFSGRQFSNSRSEMNVSTLELGDSALYLCASSLPGQNEQFFGPGTRLTVL.